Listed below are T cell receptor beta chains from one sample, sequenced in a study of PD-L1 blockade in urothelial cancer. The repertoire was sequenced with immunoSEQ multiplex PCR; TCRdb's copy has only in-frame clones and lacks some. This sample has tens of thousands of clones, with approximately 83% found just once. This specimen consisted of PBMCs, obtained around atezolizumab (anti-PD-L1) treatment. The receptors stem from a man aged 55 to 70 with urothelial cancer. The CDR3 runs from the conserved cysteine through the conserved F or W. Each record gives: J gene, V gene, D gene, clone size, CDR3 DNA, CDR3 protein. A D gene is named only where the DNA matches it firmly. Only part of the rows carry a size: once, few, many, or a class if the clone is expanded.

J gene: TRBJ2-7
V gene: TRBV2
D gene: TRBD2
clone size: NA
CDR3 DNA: TGTGCCAGCAGCGCTGCGGGGGGCGCATACGAGCAGTACTTC
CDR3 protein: CASSAAGGAYEQYF

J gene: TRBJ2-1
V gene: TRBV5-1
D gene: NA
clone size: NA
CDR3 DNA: TGCGCCAGCAGCTTGATCAGCTACAATGAGCAGTTCTTC
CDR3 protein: CASSLISYNEQFF

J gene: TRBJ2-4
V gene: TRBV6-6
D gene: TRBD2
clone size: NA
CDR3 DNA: TGTGCCAGCAGTCAACAGCGGGGGCTGGCCAAAAACATTCAGTACTTC
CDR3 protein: CASSQQRGLAKNIQYF

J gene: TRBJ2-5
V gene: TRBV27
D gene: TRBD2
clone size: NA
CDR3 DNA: TGTGCCAGCAGTCCGAAACTAGCGTGGGAGACCCAGTACTTC
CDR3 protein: CASSPKLAWETQYF

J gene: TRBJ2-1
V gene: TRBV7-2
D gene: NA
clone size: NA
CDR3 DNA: TGTGCCAGCAGCCCAGGGCCAAGGATTGAGCAGTTCTTC
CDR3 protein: CASSPGPRIEQFF

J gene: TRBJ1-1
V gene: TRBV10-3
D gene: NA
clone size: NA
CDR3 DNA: TGTGCCATCAGTGAGCCCCGGGTCCAGGGGAACACTGAAGCTTTCTTT
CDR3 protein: CAISEPRVQGNTEAFF

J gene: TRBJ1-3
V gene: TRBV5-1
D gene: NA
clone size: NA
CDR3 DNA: TGCGCCAGCAGCACACAGGGTCCCGATTCTGGAAACACCATATATTTT
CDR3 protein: CASSTQGPDSGNTIYF

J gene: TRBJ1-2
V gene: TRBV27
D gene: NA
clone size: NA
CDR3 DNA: TGTGCCAGCAGTGGGGGCCCTCATGGCTACACCTTC
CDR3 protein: CASSGGPHGYTF

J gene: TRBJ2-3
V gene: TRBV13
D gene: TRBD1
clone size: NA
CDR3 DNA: TGTGCCAGCAGCTTCCTTGGCGGGACAGGGGGCACAGATACGCAGTATTTT
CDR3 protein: CASSFLGGTGGTDTQYF

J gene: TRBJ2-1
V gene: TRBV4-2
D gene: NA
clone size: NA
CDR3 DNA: TGTGCCAGCAGCCAAGAGGGCGGGGGCCTCTCCTACAATGAGCAGTTCTTC
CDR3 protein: CASSQEGGGLSYNEQFF

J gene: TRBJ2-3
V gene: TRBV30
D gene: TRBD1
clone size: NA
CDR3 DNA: TGTGCCTGGAGCGTGGGAGATGGGCCAGGGGGATTAGCTCCGCAGTATTTT
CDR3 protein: CAWSVGDGPGGLAPQYF

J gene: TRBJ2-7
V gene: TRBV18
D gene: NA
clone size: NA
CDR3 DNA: TGTGCCAGCTCACCACCGTTCGGGGGATCCTACGAGCAGTACTTC
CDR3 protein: CASSPPFGGSYEQYF

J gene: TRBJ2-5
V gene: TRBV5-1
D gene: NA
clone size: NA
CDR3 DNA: TGCGCCAGCAGCTTGAAAGGAGGAGGGCCGGTAGAGACCCAGTACTTC
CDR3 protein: CASSLKGGGPVETQYF

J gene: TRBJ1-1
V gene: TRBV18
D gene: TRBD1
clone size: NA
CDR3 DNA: TGTGCCAGCTCACCGGGACAGGGGGAGCGTGAAGCTTTCTTT
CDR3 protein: CASSPGQGEREAFF

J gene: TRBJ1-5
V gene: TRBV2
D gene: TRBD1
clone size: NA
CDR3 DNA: TGTGCCAGCAGTGATTTGGGACAGCTTAAGCCCCAGCATTTT
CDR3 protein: CASSDLGQLKPQHF

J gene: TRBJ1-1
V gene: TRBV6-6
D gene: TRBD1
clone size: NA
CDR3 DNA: TGTGCCAGCAGTGGACAGGGAGGTTACACTGAAGCTTTCTTT
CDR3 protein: CASSGQGGYTEAFF

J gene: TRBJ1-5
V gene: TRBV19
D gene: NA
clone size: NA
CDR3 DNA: TGTGCCAGTAGTATAGGAGGATGGACAGCGTCAAATAGCAATCAGCCCCAGCATTTT
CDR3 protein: CASSIGGWTASNSNQPQHF

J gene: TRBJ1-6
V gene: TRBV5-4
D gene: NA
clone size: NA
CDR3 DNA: TGTGCCAGCAGCGCGGGTGGGAAGGCCGGATATAATTCACCCCTCCACTTT
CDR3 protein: CASSAGGKAGYNSPLHF

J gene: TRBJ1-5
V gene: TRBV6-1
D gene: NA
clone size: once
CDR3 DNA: TGTGCCAGCAGTGACTTTTCGAGGTCGACAGTAAGCAATCAGCCCCAGCATTTT
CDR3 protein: CASSDFSRSTVSNQPQHF

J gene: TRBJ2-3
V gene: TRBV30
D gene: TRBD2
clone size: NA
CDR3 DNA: TGTGCCTGGAGGGCTAGCGGGGGGAGGGATACGCAGTATTTT
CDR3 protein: CAWRASGGRDTQYF

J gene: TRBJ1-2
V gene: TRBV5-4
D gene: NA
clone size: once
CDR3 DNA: TGTGCCAGCAGCTTGGCCGTCTATGGCTACACCTTC
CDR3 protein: CASSLAVYGYTF

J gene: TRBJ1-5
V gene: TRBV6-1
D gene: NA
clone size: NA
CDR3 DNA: TGTGCCAGCAGTGAAGCAATCAGGGTACCTCAGCCCCAGCATTTT
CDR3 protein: CASSEAIRVPQPQHF

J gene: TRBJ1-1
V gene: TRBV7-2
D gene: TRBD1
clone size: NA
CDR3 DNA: TGTGCCAGCAGCTTAGTGGCAGGGGGCGTAACTGAAGCTTTCTTT
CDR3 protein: CASSLVAGGVTEAFF

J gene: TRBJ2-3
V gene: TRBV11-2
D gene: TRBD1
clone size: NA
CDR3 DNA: TGTGCCAGCAGCACAGGGGGTGCGGGAACGAATACGCAGTATTTT
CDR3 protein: CASSTGGAGTNTQYF

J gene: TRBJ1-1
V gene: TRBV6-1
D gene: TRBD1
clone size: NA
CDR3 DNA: TGTGCCAGCAGGGCGACAGGGGCGGGGACTGAAGCTTTCTTT
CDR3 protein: CASRATGAGTEAFF

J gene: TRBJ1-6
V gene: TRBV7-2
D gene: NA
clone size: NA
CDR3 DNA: TGTGCCAGCAGCTTTGCCGGGACAACCTTTAATTCACCCCTCCACTTT
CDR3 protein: CASSFAGTTFNSPLHF

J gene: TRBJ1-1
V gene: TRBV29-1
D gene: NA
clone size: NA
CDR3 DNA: TGCAGCTTCCTCCGGGACATGAACACTGAAGCTTTCTTT
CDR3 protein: CSFLRDMNTEAFF

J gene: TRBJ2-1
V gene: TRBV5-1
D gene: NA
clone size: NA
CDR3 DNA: TGCGCCAGCAGCTTGGTTGCGAGCTCCTACAATGAGCAGTTCTTC
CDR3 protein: CASSLVASSYNEQFF

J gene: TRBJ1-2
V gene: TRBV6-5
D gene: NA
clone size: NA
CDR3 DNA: TGTGCCAGCAGTCGAACCCAGGGTGGACGGGGCTACACCTTC
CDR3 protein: CASSRTQGGRGYTF

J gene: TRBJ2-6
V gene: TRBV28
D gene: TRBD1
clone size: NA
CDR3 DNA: TGTGCCAGCAGTTTTACAGGGGATGGGGCCAACGTCCTGACTTTC
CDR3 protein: CASSFTGDGANVLTF

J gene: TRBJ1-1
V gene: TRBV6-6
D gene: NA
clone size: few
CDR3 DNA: TGTGCCAGCAGTTACGTGACAAACACTGAAGCTTTCTTT
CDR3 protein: CASSYVTNTEAFF

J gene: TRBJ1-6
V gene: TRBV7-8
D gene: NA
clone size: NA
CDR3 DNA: TGTGCCAGCAGCTTAGTCGAGACACTTAATTCACCCCTCCACTTT
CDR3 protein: CASSLVETLNSPLHF

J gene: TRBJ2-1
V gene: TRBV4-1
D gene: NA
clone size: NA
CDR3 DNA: TGCGCCAGCAGCCTCAGCTCCTACAATGAGCAGTTCTTC
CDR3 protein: CASSLSSYNEQFF

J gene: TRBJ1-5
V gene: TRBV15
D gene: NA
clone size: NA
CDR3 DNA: TGTGCCACCAGCAGAATGACCGGGGGTAGAAGGAGTTCTCAGCCCCAGCATTTT
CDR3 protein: CATSRMTGGRRSSQPQHF

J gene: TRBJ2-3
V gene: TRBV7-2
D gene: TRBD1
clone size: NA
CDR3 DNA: TGTGCCAGCAGCTTACTCGCCGGGACAGGCACAGATACGCAGTATTTT
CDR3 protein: CASSLLAGTGTDTQYF

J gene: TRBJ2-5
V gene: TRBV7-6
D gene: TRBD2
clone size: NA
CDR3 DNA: TGTGCCAGCAGCCTGGGACTAGCGGGGGGCCAAGAGACCCAGTACTTC
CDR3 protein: CASSLGLAGGQETQYF

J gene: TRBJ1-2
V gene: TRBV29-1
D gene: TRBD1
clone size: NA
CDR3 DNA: TGCAGCGTTGCACAGGGGGGTGACTATGGCTACACCTTC
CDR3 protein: CSVAQGGDYGYTF

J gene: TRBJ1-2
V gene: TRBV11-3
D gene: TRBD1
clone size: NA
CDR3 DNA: TGTGCCAGCAGCCCCGGGACAGGGGGTGGCTACACCTTC
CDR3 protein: CASSPGTGGGYTF

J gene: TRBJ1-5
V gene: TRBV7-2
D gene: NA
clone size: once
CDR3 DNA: TGTGCCAGCAGCCCCTCCAATGCAGGGAGCAATCAGCCCCAGCATTTT
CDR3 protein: CASSPSNAGSNQPQHF

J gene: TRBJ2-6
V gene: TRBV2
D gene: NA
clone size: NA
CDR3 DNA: TGTGCCAGCAAAGGAGGGGCTGGGGCCAACGTCCTGACTTTC
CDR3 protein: CASKGGAGANVLTF

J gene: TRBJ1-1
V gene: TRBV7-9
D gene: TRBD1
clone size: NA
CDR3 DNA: TGTGCCAGCAGCCAAAGACAGGGAGGAAACACTGAAGCTTTCTTT
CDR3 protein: CASSQRQGGNTEAFF

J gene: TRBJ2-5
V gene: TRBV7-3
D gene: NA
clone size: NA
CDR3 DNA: TGTGCCAGCAGCTTAGCTGCGGGGGCGGAGACCCAGTACTTC
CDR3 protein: CASSLAAGAETQYF